The 7 T cell receptor beta chains presented below share a single source sample, sequenced in a study of beta chain features in type 1 diabetes. The study reverse transcribed the entire isolated RNA, so it sequenced expressed TCRB transcripts. Profiled with immunoSEQ multiplex PCR; TCRdb holds only in-frame clones, not every one. The table lists over 700,000 clones, about a sixth of them singletons, with 0.02% to 0.03% in the top ten. The sample comprised naive CD4+ T cells from blood. The receptor set was obtained from a woman younger than 35 in good health.

The chain joins TRBV28 to TRBJ2-4; 7 bases line up with TRBD1. The CDR3 is made up of 16 amino acids. From germline, CDR1 is MDHEN and CDR2 SYDVKM. After removal of 6 bases from V and 0 bases from J, the junction contained 8 bases not matched to a gene. The CDR3: CASSHDRVIAKNIQYF. The CDR3 nucleotides read TGTGCCAGCAGCCATGACAGGGTCATAGCCAAAAACATTCAGTACTTC.

The V gene is TRBV2, the J gene TRBJ2-7; TRBD2 might be the D (6 bases). CDR3 length: 14 residues. Trimming pared 7 bases from V and 2 bases from J, leaving 15 bases between. Germline loops: CDR1 SNHLY, CDR2 FYNNEI. This CDR3 is CASKEGRIPYEQYF. The CDR3 DNA reads as TGTGCCAGCAAGGAGGGGAGGATACCCTACGAGCAGTACTTC.

As to this clone: Its ends do not fully match the called genes, so a read error is possible. The chain uses TRBV28 and TRBJ2-5; D ambiguous. Looked up from germline, CDR1 is MDHEN and CDR2 is SYDVKM. CDR3 length: 11 residues. CDR3 nucleotide sequence: TGTGCCAGCAGTTTAAGCGCGACCCAGCACTTC. It codes for CASSLSATQHF.

The V gene is TRBV6-6, the J gene TRBJ2-3; D call uncertain. The CDR3 spans 11 residues. V lost 6 bases, J lost 7 bases, and 8 bases lay in between. CDR1 is MNHNY and CDR2 is SVGAGI in the germline V gene (reference sequence). CDR3 sequence reads: CASSLRHTQYF. The CDR3 coding sequence is TGTGCCAGCAGCCTACGACATACGCAGTATTTT.

The sample holds a few counts of this clone. This sequence joins TRBV27 and TRBJ2-1; no clear D. CDR1 and CDR2 (germline): MNHEY, SMNVEV (reference sequence). This CDR3 region has 13 residues. V dropped 4 bases and J dropped 12 bases, with 16 bases sitting between them. The CDR3 DNA reads TGTGCCAGCAGTTCCCCCCCGGGTTCGGGGCAGTTCTTC. This encodes CASSSPPGSGQFF.

This clone was recorded a few times. V gene TRBV5-8 combines with J gene TRBJ2-3, with D maybe TRBD1 (6 bases). The ends were cut back, 0 bases at V and 0 bases at J, with 11 bases in the middle. In germline, CDR1 is SGHTS, CDR2 YDEGEE. The CDR3 has 16 residues. CDR3 region: CASSLGLGGSTDTQYF. Here the CDR3 DNA reads TGTGCCAGCAGCTTGGGGCTAGGGGGAAGCACAGATACGCAGTATTTT.

This clone was observed a handful of times. The chain combines TRBV7-2 with TRBJ2-2, with D hard to call. The CDR3 runs 14 residues. The germline gives CDR1 SGHTA, CDR2 FQGNSA. V was clipped by 0 bases and J by 1 base, with 3 bases between them. This CDR3 reads CASSLALNTGELFF. CDR3 bases: TGTGCCAGCAGCTTAGCCCTGAACACCGGGGAGCTGTTTTTT.